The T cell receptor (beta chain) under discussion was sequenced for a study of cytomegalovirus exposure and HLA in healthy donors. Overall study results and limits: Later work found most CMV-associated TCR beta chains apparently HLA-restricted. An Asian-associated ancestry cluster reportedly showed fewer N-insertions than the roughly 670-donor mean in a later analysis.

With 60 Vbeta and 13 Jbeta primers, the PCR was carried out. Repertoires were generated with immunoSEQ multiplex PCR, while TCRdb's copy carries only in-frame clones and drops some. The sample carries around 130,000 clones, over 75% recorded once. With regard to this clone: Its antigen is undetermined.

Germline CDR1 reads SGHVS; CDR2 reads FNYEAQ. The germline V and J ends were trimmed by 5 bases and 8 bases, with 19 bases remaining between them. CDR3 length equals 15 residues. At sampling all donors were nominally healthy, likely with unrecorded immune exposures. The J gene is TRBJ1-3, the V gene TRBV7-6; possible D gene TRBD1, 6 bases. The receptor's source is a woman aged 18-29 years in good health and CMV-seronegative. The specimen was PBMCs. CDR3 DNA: TGTGCCAGCAGCCTAGGGCGGGGGGGCGGCGACACCATATATTTT. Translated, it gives CASSLGRGGGDTIYF.